This T cell receptor beta chain was retrieved from a study of cytomegalovirus exposure and HLA in healthy donors. Study at large: Prior work identified around 120 million unique TCR beta sequences in some 200 million T cells.

The PCR ran on 60 Vbeta and 13 Jbeta primers. Produced via immunoSEQ multiplex PCR; TCRdb's table is partial and in-frame only. This sample contains around 50,000 clones. With regard to this clone: What it recognizes is unknown. The sample carries other DNA sequences with the same CDR3.

From germline, CDR1 is MDHEN and CDR2 SYDVKM. The CDR3 length is 15 residues. The V and J ends lost 7 bases and 1 base respectively, with 17 bases between them. Findings and limits, study-wide: DRB1 had the most TCR associations and HLA-C the fewest, a later analysis found, with rates varying by HLA locus. Researchers catalogued approximately 160 TCR beta chains as cytomegalovirus-associated.

Sequenced input: PBMCs. This receptor was taken from a woman aged 45-59 years in good health and CMV-seropositive. V is TRBV28 and J is TRBJ2-7; D possibly corresponds to TRBD1 (6 bases). CDR3 region: CASISLQGTSYEQYF. The CDR3 DNA reads TGTGCCAGCATATCCTTACAGGGTACATCCTACGAGCAGTACTTC.